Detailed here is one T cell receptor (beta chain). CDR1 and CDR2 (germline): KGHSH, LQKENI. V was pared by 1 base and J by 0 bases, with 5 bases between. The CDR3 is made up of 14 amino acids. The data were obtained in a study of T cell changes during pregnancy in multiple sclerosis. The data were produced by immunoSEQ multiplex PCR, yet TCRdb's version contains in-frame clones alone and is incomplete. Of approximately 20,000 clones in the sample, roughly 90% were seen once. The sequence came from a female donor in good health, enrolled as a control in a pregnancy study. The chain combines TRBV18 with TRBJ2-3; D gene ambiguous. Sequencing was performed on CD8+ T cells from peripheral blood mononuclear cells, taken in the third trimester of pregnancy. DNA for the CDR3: TGTGCCAGCTCACCACGCGTAAGCACAGATACGCAGTATTTT. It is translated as CASSPRVSTDTQYF.